The 8 T cell receptor beta chains reported below all come from one sample, sequenced in a study of T cell repertoires in cytomegalovirus infection. These TCRs' antigens remain unknown. TCRdb reanalysed the reads using MiXCR and keeps one entry per CDR3 protein. The data show hundreds of thousands of distinct CDR3 sequences, about 42% seen once. Material: cultured PBMCs, obtained from culture after CMV antigen stimulation. The receptors were gathered from a human donor in good health (CMV status not recorded). Some clones in this sample may be carry-over from other donors' samples.

This chain joins TRBV10-3 and TRBJ2-7; 9 bases are shared with TRBD2. J was trimmed by 2 bases and V by 7 bases; bases with no gene match: 9. Per germline, CDR1 ENHRY and CDR2 SYGVKD. The CDR3 covers 15 residues. The CDR3 sequence: CAIKLRREGTYEQYF. Written as DNA, the CDR3 is TGTGCCATCAAATTACGGCGGGAGGGGACCTACGAGCAGTACTTC.

Only a few counts were recorded for this clonotype. This sequence joins TRBV6-6 and TRBJ1-3; D is ambiguous. Per the germline V gene, CDR1 is MNHNY and CDR2 is SVGAGI (reference sequence). Trimming took 2 bases from V and 6 from J, leaving 11 bases between them. The CDR3 extends over 14 amino acids. This CDR3 reads CASSYLEPENTIYF. CDR3 DNA: TGTGCCAGCAGTTACCTGGAGCCGGAAAACACCATATATTTT.

The chain couples TRBV7-2 to TRBJ2-7; 12 bases are a match to TRBD2. Looked up from germline, CDR1 is SGHTA and CDR2 is FQGNSA. V lost 1 base and J lost 4; bases outside the gene matches: 5. The CDR3 is made up of 16 amino acids. The CDR3 DNA follows: TGTGCCAGCAGCTTAGGGCAACTAGCGGGGGGTTACGAGCAGTACTTC. It yields the protein CASSLGQLAGGYEQYF.

This clonotype occurred a few times. V is TRBV7-9 and J is TRBJ2-7, with a weak D call TRBD1 (5 bases). Germline V CDR1 and CDR2: SEHNR, FQNEAQ (reference sequence). This CDR3 has 14 amino acids. With 4 bases removed from V and 3 bases from J, the gap between germline ends came to 13 bases. CDR3 nucleotide sequence: TGTGCCAGCAGCTCGACAGTTTCGCTCTACGAGCAGTACTTC. Residues: CASSSTVSLYEQYF.

The genes are TRBV7-2 and TRBJ1-5, with 7 bases lining up with TRBD1. J gave up 9 bases and V 1 base, and 6 bases lay outside the gene matches. The germline V gene encodes CDR1 SGHTA and CDR2 FQGNSA. This CDR3 is 14 amino acids long. CDR3 in amino acids: CASSLGRQGRPQHF. In DNA, the CDR3 is TGTGCCAGCAGCTTAGGCCGACAGGGTCGGCCCCAGCATTTT.

V and J are TRBV6-2 or TRBV6-3 and TRBJ2-7, with 8 nucleotides matching TRBD2. Trimming cost V 6 bases and J 5 bases; bases outside gene matches: 6. Germline V gives CDR1 MNHEY, CDR2 SVGEGT. CDR3 length: 13 amino acids. DNA for the CDR3: TGTGCCAGCAGCTGGACTAGCCGCCACGAGCAGTACTTC. It encodes CASSWTSRHEQYF.

The chain recombines TRBV7-8 with TRBJ2-1; possible D gene TRBD1, 7 bases. The CDR3 length is 15 residues. The V end was cut by 4 bases, the J end by 8 bases, with 18 bases between. Germline CDR1 and CDR2: SGHVS and FQNEAQ. The CDR3 sequence is CASSSSAGGRDEQFF. The CDR3 DNA follows: TGTGCCAGCAGCTCTTCAGCAGGGGGGCGGGATGAGCAGTTCTTC.

The CDR3 reads CASSPIPGRDPPQHF. CDR3 coding DNA: TGTGCCAGCAGCCCTATCCCGGGGAGGGACCCGCCCCAGCATTTT. This rearrangement joins TRBV7-2 to TRBJ1-5, with D tentatively TRBD1 (5 bases). V was trimmed by 5 bases and J by 9 bases, leaving 20 bases between them. This CDR3 is 15 amino acids long. CDR1 is SGHTA and CDR2 is FQGNSA in the germline V gene.